The sequence of this T cell receptor (beta chain) was determined in a study of OX40 agonist ivuxolimab in advanced cancers. Study-wide background: Patients received ivuxolimab, an agonistic anti-OX40 (CD134) antibody.

Profiling relied on immunoSEQ multiplex PCR, and the TCRdb table lists in-frame clones only, not all of them. The sample has more than 40,000 clones; 90% to 95% are singletons. Study-wide results and limits: Relative to CD4+, CD8+ T cells held more expanded clones on average.

Of note for this clone: What it binds is not known.

Excluded were patients having autoimmune disease history or systemic immunosuppression. The receptor was derived from an adult with an advanced solid tumor such as melanoma, head and neck, liver or kidney cancer. Source: CD4+ or CD8+ T cells sorted from blood, taken in a trial of the OX40 agonist ivuxolimab.

CDR3 in amino acids: CASSYSWGDTGELFF. The DNA for the CDR3 is TGTGCCAGCAGTTACTCATGGGGGGACACCGGGGAGCTGTTTTTT. The rearrangement uses TRBV6-5 and TRBJ2-2; weak D call: TRBD2 (6 bases). CDR3 length: 15 residues. Per germline, CDR1 MNHEY and CDR2 SVGAGI. Trimming left V 0 bases short and J 3 bases short, with 8 bases between.